These 13 T cell receptor beta chains came from one sample sequenced in a study of Graves' ophthalmopathy and Graves' hyperthyroidism. The sequenced template was RNA, covering the TCR beta CDR3 region. The first-round RT-PCR employed HTBI primers together with the Qiagen OneStep RT-PCR kit. A multiplex PCR was then performed as the second round. From the multiplex PCR reads, TCRdb called clonotypes with MiXCR, one entry per CDR3 protein. Among about 370,000 distinct CDR3 sequences, roughly a sixth were seen once, and the ten largest hold about 2.4%. Sequencing used peripheral blood. The receptors originated from an adult woman with stable Graves' hyperthyroidism.

This clonotype was seen many times. In DNA, the CDR3 is TGTGCCAACAGGGGGAATCAAGAGACCCAGTACTTC. Amino acid sequence: CANRGNQETQYF. The chain combines TRBV2 with TRBJ2-5, with 8 bases that match TRBD1. Germline trimming cut 10 bases from V and 2 bases from J; bases unmatched to any gene: 3. Germline V CDR1 and CDR2: SNHLY, FYNNEI. The CDR3 runs 12 residues.

This clonotype appeared many times. This chain uses TRBV6-1 with TRBJ1-2; TRBD1 matches 8 bases. Per germline, CDR1 MNHNS and CDR2 SASEGT. Trimming cost V 7 bases and J 2 bases; bases outside gene matches: 6. The CDR3 loop spans 14 amino acids. Written as DNA, the CDR3 is TGTGCCAGCAACCGGGGACAGGCGAACTATGGCTACACCTTC. This sequence encodes CASNRGQANYGYTF.

This clonotype was counted ten times or more. The chain recombines TRBV2 with TRBJ2-5; D ambiguous. The CDR3 runs 14 residues. Trimming pared 6 bases from V and 1 base from J, leaving 12 bases between. Germline assignment: CDR1 SNHLY and CDR2 FYNNEI. The CDR3 DNA is TGTGCCAGCAGAGAATATCGACGCCAAGAGACCCAGTACTTC. Translation: CASREYRRQETQYF.

This clonotype has ten or more counts. J is TRBJ2-7 and V is TRBV7-9, with 12 positions matching TRBD1. Unmatched junction bases numbered 7, after V lost 1 base and J lost 6 bases. Germline loops: CDR1 SEHNR, CDR2 FQNEAQ (reference sequence). The CDR3 has 16 residues. CDR3 DNA sequence: TGTGCCAGCAGCTTAGGAGTGGGGGACAGGGGGCGCGAGCAGTACTTC. Amino acid sequence: CASSLGVGDRGREQYF.

The sample holds many counts of this clonotype. This rearrangement joins TRBV28 to TRBJ2-7, with D unresolved. This CDR3 has 14 residues. Germline V lookup: CDR1 MDHEN, CDR2 SYDVKM. Deletions cut 6 bases from V and 5 bases from J, with 17 bases between. CDR3 nucleotides: TGTGCCAGCAGCCGCCAAGGTAGTCTAGACGAGCAGTACTTC. It specifies CASSRQGSLDEQYF.

At least ten counts were recorded for this clonotype. The J gene is TRBJ1-2, the V gene TRBV29-1; D uncertain. V was pared by 7 bases and J by 4 bases, with 13 bases between. Germline loops: CDR1 SQVTM, CDR2 ANQGSEA. CDR3 length equals 12 residues. Here the CDR3 DNA reads TGCAGCGCCAACGCCGGGCGCTATGGCTACACCTTC. It specifies CSANAGRYGYTF.

In its sample, this clonotype was seen many times. V gene TRBV27 combines with J gene TRBJ1-5; D call uncertain. This CDR3 spans 13 amino acids. V shed 3 bases and J shed 4 bases, with 7 bases lying between them. Germline CDR1 reads MNHEY; CDR2 reads SMNVEV (reference sequence). CDR3 sequence (DNA): TGTGCCAGCAGTTTCCGGGTTAATCAGCCCCAGCATTTT. Translation gives CASSFRVNQPQHF.

This clonotype was detected many times. The junction and the germline gene differ at one end; a read error may be behind it. The chain carries TRBV27 and TRBJ2-7, with 7 bases lining up with TRBD2. This CDR3 has 11 amino acids. The germline V gene encodes CDR1 MNHEY and CDR2 SMNVEV (reference sequence). CDR3 residues: CASSLAGALHF. In DNA form, the CDR3 reads TGTGCCAGCAGTTTAGCGGGAGCCCTTCACTTC.

Ten or more counts support this clonotype. The chain has TRBV5-4 and TRBJ2-7, with 8 bases fitting TRBD1. There are 14 residues in the CDR3. The V gene's germline CDR1 is SGHNT and CDR2 YYREEE (reference sequence). Losses at the gene ends were 4 bases for V and 1 base for J; bases not matched to a gene: 4. CDR3 sequence: CASSGQGQSYEQYF. Here the CDR3 DNA reads TGTGCCAGCAGCGGACAGGGACAATCCTACGAGCAGTACTTC. The full variable domain, rest sourced from reference TRBV5-4 and TRBJ2-7, is ETGVTQSPTHLIKTRGQQVTLRCSSQSGHNTVSWYQQALGQGPQFIFQYYREEENGRGNFPPRFSGLQFPNYSSELNVNALELDDSALYLCASSGQGQSYEQYFGPGTRLTVT.

CDR3: CASSLYGTGNTEAFF. In DNA, the CDR3 is TGTGCCAGCAGTTTATACGGAACGGGGAACACTGAAGCTTTCTTT. This chain connects TRBV2 to TRBJ1-1; D not resolved. Per germline, CDR1 SNHLY and CDR2 FYNNEI. This CDR3 spans 15 amino acids. The V end was cut by 5 bases, the J end by 1 base, with 14 bases between.

This clonotype occurred a few times. This sequence joins TRBV27 and TRBJ2-2; D may correspond to TRBD1 or TRBD2 (5 bases each). The length of the CDR3 is 17 residues. Germline lookup yields CDR1 MNHEY and CDR2 SMNVEV (reference sequence). Trimming cost V 6 bases and J 8 bases, with 25 bases left between them. The CDR3 is CASSHTLTAAAWGELFF. DNA for the CDR3: TGTGCCAGCAGCCATACCCTGACAGCGGCGGCGTGGGGGGAGCTGTTTTTT.

This clonotype was counted ten times or more. The chain combines TRBV4-1 with TRBJ2-7, with 11 bases identical to TRBD2. V was clipped by 0 bases and J by 6 bases; unmatched bases: 7. This CDR3 spans 16 amino acids. Germline V gene sequence: CDR1 MGHRA, CDR2 YSYEKL. The CDR3 sequence is CASSQDATSGMREQYF. The CDR3 DNA reads as TGCGCCAGCAGCCAAGATGCGACTAGCGGGATGCGCGAGCAGTACTTC.

The chain carries TRBV18 and TRBJ1-1; D is ambiguous. The ends were cut back, 3 bases at V and 1 base at J, with 9 bases in the middle. This CDR3 comprises 14 residues. Germline values: CDR1 KGHSH, CDR2 LQKENI. CDR3 region: CASSPYRANTEAFF. The CDR3 DNA is TGTGCCAGCTCACCCTATAGGGCGAACACTGAAGCTTTCTTT.